Sequencing of this T cell receptor (beta chain) was carried out in a study of CD4 T cells in lung cancer (dated 2019 in TCRdb). About the full investigation: In the study, blood T cells of NSCLC patients were screened for responses to candidate mutation-encoded neoepitopes, and neoantigen-specific CD4+ T-cell clones and TCRs were isolated. Aged 60 to 69 when blood was donated, the resected patients, most of whom were former smokers, had either lung adenocarcinoma or squamous cell carcinoma. Before blood donation, patients had received treatments including platinum chemotherapy, and some received nivolumab or pembrolizumab. The frequency of neoantigen-specific clonotypes in tumor resections, non-adjacent lung and cultured T-cell products was followed using TCRB deep sequencing.

The library was made by the immunoSEQ multiplex PCR assay. Qiagen DNeasy or QIAamp micro DNA kits were used to isolate DNA, and the Adaptive Biotechnology human TCRB sequencing kit was used to sequence TCRB. An Illumina MiSeq was used to sequence the TCRB libraries. The source study handled its data this way. TCRB sequence data were analyzed with the kit provider's software, and tumor enrichment of clonotype templates was tested with Fisher's exact test. TCRdb obtained this table from immuneACCESS and retained in-frame rearrangements with V and J assigned. These tables miss some clones; where compared with another copy, unresolved V genes account for less than half of the shortfall, and the remainder is unexplained. V and J calls and clone size are as listed in that table; D and trimming were resolved from the DNA. The sample data list about 230 clones, and about 91% of these were observed just once. Under 95% of the sample lies in the top ten.

From V the trimming removes 5 bases and from J it removes 9 bases, while the gene matches leave 6 bases of the junction unaccounted for. Including cysteine and phenylalanine, the CDR3 has 14 amino acids. Only the CDR3 portion is preserved as DNA: 42 bases, with reading frame beginning at the first base. PBMCs were stimulated for 13 days with mutant 27-mer peptides together with IL21, IL7, IL15 and IL2, and were then restimulated with autologous B cells pulsed with peptide. After restimulation with peptide-pulsed B cells, live IFNgamma-secreting T cells were sorted by cytokine capture on a FACS Aria2. Sorted cells were expanded for roughly 13 to 20 days at limiting dilution, with about 3 or 11 cells per well, using irradiated allogeneic PBMCs, phytohemagglutinin and IL2. Either peripheral blood samples or leukapheresis products were collected from the patients. To screen the expanded lines for antigen specificity, an IFNgamma ELISA was run against autologous B cells pulsed with mutant peptides.

Remarks on this clone: Its antigen target is currently unknown. Base qualities are missing; no much larger clone stands one base away.

Points the paper makes about the study in general: Rather than memory responses to the cancer, some blood-derived responses might reflect cross-reactivity or in vitro priming of naive T cells. IFNgamma-sorted cells included nonspecific IFNgamma producers of unknown purity, so expanded lines ranged from monoclonal to oligoclonal.

Material for sequencing was a CD4+ T cell line or clone grown in culture. This receptor was taken from a woman aged 55-69 years with non-small cell lung cancer. Some clones in this sample may be carry-over from other donors' samples. The sequence joins TRBV7-1 to TRBJ1-6; a stretch of 8 junction bases matches TRBD1. TRBV7-1 is designated an ORF whose function remains uncertain. The bases are TGTGCCAGCAGCCAGGACAGGGTGGGTTCACCCCTCCACTTT. Translated, this is CASSQDRVGSPLHF.